This entry is about one T cell receptor beta chain. This clone's antigen is unknown. No quality values exist for individual bases; no much larger clone is one base distant. The sample belongs to a study of blood T cell repertoires in COVID-19 (TCRdb year 2020). A note on the overall study: The collaborator samples originated in the United States, Italy and Spain and spanned the acute and convalescent phases of COVID-19. The material from the prospective study consisted of cDNA or gDNA derived from T cells, B-cell-depleted T cells, or PBMCs. A de-identified subject ID, COVID-19 status, age in years and sex were almost always included in the sample metadata. The samples were drawn from the first 160 participants of the ongoing ImmuneRACE study and from 950 to 1,500 subjects provided by 6 global collaborators. Deeply sampled blood TCRbeta repertoires from subjects exposed to, actively infected with, or recovered from COVID-19 were included in the dataset. The repertoires were released in a freely available public database intended as a resource for research on the immune response to SARS-CoV-2. Where available, HLA class I and class II types were taken from metadata supplied by the sample provider and were not determined by assay-based typing.

The germline V gene supplies CDR1 KGHSH and CDR2 LQKENI. V loses 3 bases, J loses 7 bases, and the germline ends lie 16 bases apart. The CDR3 holds 14 amino acids from the cysteine to the phenylalanine. The sequence is cut down to CDR3 DNA, 42 bases in frame from base 1. Study-wide conclusions, independent of this receptor: The amount of clinical and demographic metadata varied by source and participant and was provided uncurated.

Whole blood was collected in K2EDTA tubes by collaborating institutions according to the institutions' own protocols. Collaborator samples were shipped for TCRbeta analysis as frozen whole blood, isolated PBMCs, or DNA extracted from either sample type. The immunoSEQ Assay, a bias-controlled multiplex PCR, was used to amplify TCRbeta CDR3 regions from genomic DNA. Regarding the original processing steps: The number of nucleated cells in each sample was estimated from the amplification of reference gene primers within the assay. Sequence reads were collapsed and filtered to measure the absolute abundance of every unique TCRbeta CDR3 rearrangement. For each sample, productive Simpson clonality was calculated by taking the square root of Simpson's diversity index across productive rearrangements. TCRdb mirrors the immuneACCESS table, restricted to in-frame sequences. Some clones are absent from its copies; in checked studies, under half trace to an unresolved V gene, and the reason for the others is unknown. V and J calls and clone size are given by that table; D and trimming were obtained from the DNA. The sample yields fewer than 200,000 clones; about 74% were counted once. The biggest ten clones account for 3% of the sample.

The sequence came from a woman older than 75 with acute or convalescent COVID-19. Sequences were obtained from peripheral blood. The sequence is built from TRBV18 and TRBJ2-7; perhaps TRBD2 is the D gene, with 6 bases matching. The nucleotides read TGTGCCAGCTCACCGGGTAACGGGGGTGGAGAGCAGTACTTC. Translated, this is CASSPGNGGGEQYF. The CDR3, completed at both ends by the reference TRBV18 and TRBJ2-7 genes, gives the full variable domain NAGVMQNPRHLVRRRGQEARLRCSPMKGHSHVYWYRQLPEEGLKFMVYLQKENIIDESGMPKERFSAEFPKEGPSILRIQQVVRGDSAAYFCASSPGNGGGEQYFGPGTRLTVT.